Presented here are 23 T cell receptor beta chains from one specimen sequenced in a study of molecular identifiers for immune sequencing clone quantification. TCRdb itself ran the PCR reads through MiXCR, one entry per CDR3 protein. The sample contains around 480,000 distinct CDR3 sequences, 20% to 25% of which appear only once. The specimen sequenced was naive CD8+ T cells from blood, with Jurkat cell RNA spiked in. The subset here: FACS-sorted CD8+CD4-CCR7+CD45RA+ naive T cells. These receptors originate from a human donor in good health. Some libraries in this study had Jurkat cell RNA spiked in.

A word on this clonotype: A junction boundary mismatches the germline segment, possibly from a read error. This chain joins TRBV18 and TRBJ2-5; 11 bases are a match to TRBD2. This CDR3 is 16 amino acids long. CDR1 and CDR2 (germline): KGHSH, LQKENI. The CDR3 bases are TGTGCCAGCCCACCGGGGACTAGCGGCTTTCAAGAGACCCAGTACTTC. It codes for CASPPGTSGFQETQYF.

V usage is TRBV2 and J usage is TRBJ2-7; D is ambiguous. Germline loops: CDR1 SNHLY, CDR2 FYNNEI. The V end was cut by 8 bases, the J end by 4 bases, with 24 bases between. The CDR3 covers 16 residues. CDR3 protein: CASLVWQGPSGYEQYF. The CDR3 DNA reads as TGTGCCAGCCTAGTGTGGCAAGGCCCTTCCGGGTACGAGCAGTACTTC.

This clonotype was detected only a few times. V gene TRBV24-1 combines with J gene TRBJ2-3; D not certain. V lost 5 bases to trimming and J lost 3 bases, with 11 bases between them. Germline V gene data show CDR1 as KGHDR and CDR2 as SFDVKD. The CDR3 spans 14 residues. In DNA, the CDR3 is TGTGCCACCAGTGTAGGGTCAGGAACAGATACGCAGTATTTT. It codes for CATSVGSGTDTQYF.

Comment on this clonotype: With a much larger clone just one base away, this may be a read error. The V and J genes are TRBV29-1 and TRBJ2-7, with D possibly matching TRBD2 (6 bases). Germline CDR1 SQVTM, CDR2 ANQGSEA. The CDR3 extends over 13 amino acids. The CDR3 sequence is CSVSPGLSYGQYF. The CDR3 DNA is TGCAGCGTGTCACCGGGACTCTCCTACGGGCAGTACTTC.

This clonotype appeared many times. The gene calls are TRBV4-3 and TRBJ1-1; D gene unclear. The germline gives CDR1 LGHNA, CDR2 YSLEER. The CDR3 runs 15 residues. Trimming stripped 4 bases from V and 5 bases from J, with 17 bases between. CDR3 sequence reads: CASSPTHRIMTEAFF. The DNA of the CDR3 is TGCGCCAGCAGCCCGACACACCGGATAATGACTGAAGCTTTCTTT.

This clonotype occurred many times. The V and J genes are TRBV7-8 and TRBJ1-5, with 10 bases identical to TRBD1. The CDR3 is made up of 15 amino acids. The V gene's germline CDR1 is SGHVS and CDR2 FQNEAQ. V was clipped by 1 base and J by 5 bases; unmatched bases: 2. This chain's CDR3 is CASSLGQGADQPQHF. In DNA form, the CDR3 reads TGTGCCAGCAGCTTAGGACAGGGGGCCGATCAGCCCCAGCATTTT. The full variable domain, its missing parts supplied by reference TRBV7-8 and TRBJ1-5, is GAGVSQSPRYKVAKRGQDVALRCDPISGHVSLFWYQQALGQGPEFLTYFQNEAQLDKSGLPSDRFFAERPEGSVSTLKIQRTQQEDSAVYLCASSLGQGADQPQHFGDGTRLSIL.

This clonotype showed up many times. J is TRBJ1-1 and V is TRBV29-1; D gene ambiguous. The germline gives CDR1 SQVTM, CDR2 ANQGSEA. The CDR3 has 10 residues. Deletions cut 5 bases from V and 8 bases from J, with 9 bases between. CDR3 bases: TGCAGCGTTACTACAGCGGAAGCTTTCTTT. This gives the protein CSVTTAEAFF.

A word on this clonotype: As the CDR3 is not closed by the conserved phenylalanine or tryptophan, this likely results from a read error. The genes are TRBV5-8 and TRBJ1-1; D possibly corresponds to TRBD1 (5 bases). The CDR3 is 13 amino acids. In germline, CDR1 is SGHTS, CDR2 YDEGEE. The V and J ends lost 3 bases and 3 bases respectively, with 9 bases between them. The DNA for the CDR3 is TGTGCCAGCAGCTGGGGACCGGACACTGAAGCTTTCCTT. Protein sequence: CASSWGPDTEAFL.

This clonotype turned up a few times. CDR3 in amino acids: CASSRGTGGTYGYTF. The CDR3 region has the DNA TGTGCCAGCAGCCGCGGGACAGGGGGCACCTATGGCTACACCTTC. The chain uses TRBV13 and TRBJ1-2, with 12 bases fitting TRBD1. The CDR3 has 15 residues. The V gene end was trimmed by 5 bases and the J gene end by 4 bases; junction bases not matched to a gene: 5. Germline V gene sequence: CDR1 PRHDT, CDR2 FYEKMQ (reference sequence).

The rearrangement joins TRBV27 to TRBJ2-7; the D is unclear. The CDR3 is made up of 14 amino acids. V lost 3 bases and J lost 2, with 11 bases in between. Germline-derived CDR1 and CDR2 are MNHEY and SMNVEV (reference sequence). CDR3 nucleotides: TGTGCCAGCAGTTTGGCAGGTCATACCTACGAGCAGTACTTC. The encoded protein is CASSLAGHTYEQYF.

With regard to this clonotype: Just one base apart from a much larger clone, this may be a read error. J is TRBJ2-5 and V is TRBV20-1; D remains ambiguous. This CDR3 is built from 15 residues. Germline CDR1 DFQATT, CDR2 SNEGSKA (reference sequence). The V end lost 8 bases, the J end lost 1 base, and 20 bases lay between the germline ends. This chain's CDR3 is CSTQDLWVSQETQYF. The CDR3 DNA reads TGCAGTACCCAGGACCTCTGGGTGAGCCAAGAGACCCAGTACTTC.

The chain has TRBV28 and TRBJ2-7; either TRBD1 or TRBD2 may fit D (6 bases each). Germline assignment: CDR1 MDHEN and CDR2 SYDVKM. V lost 4 bases and J lost 3, with 13 bases in between. The CDR3 extends over 14 amino acids. CDR3 nucleotide sequence: TGTGCCAGCAGTTACCGAGGGGGACTCTACGAGCAGTACTTC. As protein: CASSYRGGLYEQYF.

This clonotype was observed once. Just one base apart from a much larger clone, this may be a read error. The chain has TRBV12-3 or TRBV12-4 and TRBJ2-3; 10 bases are shared with TRBD1. V gave up 6 bases and J gave up 7 bases; unmatched junction bases: 10. The CDR3 covers 15 residues. CDR3 DNA sequence: TGTGCCAGCAGCCCTCCGGACAGGGGGATGAATACGCAGTATTTT. This encodes CASSPPDRGMNTQYF.

Regarding this clonotype: A much larger clonotype is one base distant, so this may be a read error. V gene TRBV7-9 combines with J gene TRBJ1-4; D gene ambiguous. Germline assignment: CDR1 SEHNR and CDR2 FQNEAQ (reference sequence). This CDR3 region has 15 residues. This CDR3 reads CASSLERQTNEKLSF. The CDR3 region has the DNA TGTGCCAGCAGCTTAGAACGACAAACGAACGAAAAACTGTCTTTT.

This clonotype has a count of ten or more. The chain uses TRBV5-1 and TRBJ2-5, with D tentatively TRBD1 (6 bases). Trimming shortened V by 0 bases and J by 5 bases, and 11 bases separated the two germline ends. The germline V gene has CDR1 SGHRS and CDR2 YFSETQ. The CDR3 covers 14 residues. The CDR3 sequence: CASSLEQGGETQYF. The CDR3 DNA follows: TGCGCCAGCAGCTTGGAACAGGGCGGGGAGACCCAGTACTTC. The whole variable domain, remainder taken from reference TRBV5-1 and TRBJ2-5, is KAGVTQTPRYLIKTRGQQVTLSCSPISGHRSVSWYQQTPGQGLQFLFEYFSETQRNKGNFPGRFSGRQFSNSRSEMNVSTLELGDSALYLCASSLEQGGETQYFGPGTRLLVL.

This clonotype has more than one count but fewer than ten. The chain is built from TRBV20-1 and TRBJ2-7, with 8 bases aligning to TRBD1. Germline CDR1 reads DFQATT; CDR2 reads SNEGSKA (reference sequence). V lost 2 bases and J lost 1; bases outside the gene matches: 4. The CDR3 is 14 amino acids. DNA of the CDR3: TGCAGTGCTAGACGGACAGGGTGGTCCTACGAGCAGTACTTC. Its protein product is CSARRTGWSYEQYF.

About this clonotype itself: This sequence may be a read error, since a much larger clone differs from it by one base. Because the CDR3 is missing its conserved closing phenylalanine or tryptophan, this is likely a read error. CDR3 amino acids: CASSLQTSGQETQYL. The CDR3 DNA follows: TGTGCCAGCAGTTTACAGACTAGCGGCCAAGAGACCCAGTACCTC. The V and J genes are TRBV12-3 or TRBV12-4 and TRBJ2-5, with TRBD2 matching over 9 bases. Trimming took 2 bases from V and 1 from J; bases not matched to a gene: 2. This CDR3 has 15 residues.

There are many counts of this clonotype. V gene TRBV7-9 combines with J gene TRBJ2-3; D unclear. CDR1 and CDR2 (germline): SEHNR, FQNEAQ (reference sequence). The V end was cut by 5 bases, the J end by 6 bases, with 15 bases between. The CDR3 runs to 14 residues. The CDR3 loop reads CASSQLSSRDTQYF. For the CDR3, the DNA is TGTGCCAGCAGCCAACTATCATCTCGGGATACGCAGTATTTT.

This rearrangement joins TRBV19 to TRBJ2-3; 8 nucleotides agree with TRBD2. The junction had 12 bases not matched to a gene; V was cut back by 6 bases and J by 4 bases. Germline CDR1 LNHDA, CDR2 SQIVND (reference sequence). This CDR3 contains 16 residues. Here the CDR3 DNA reads TGTGCCAGTAGGACCGGGACTAGGGGGTTCGCAGATACGCAGTATTTT. This sequence encodes CASRTGTRGFADTQYF.

This clonotype was recorded at least ten times. V and J are TRBV3-1 and TRBJ1-1; no clear D. Germline V gene sequence: CDR1 LGHDT, CDR2 YNNKEL (reference sequence). The CDR3 consists of 13 residues. The V gene lost 3 bases and the J gene lost 6 bases, with 11 bases spanning the gap. CDR3: CASSHPRGPEAFF. The CDR3 DNA is TGTGCCAGCAGCCACCCCCGAGGACCTGAAGCTTTCTTT.

Note on this clonotype: A clone one base away is much larger, so this may be a read error. The chain employs TRBV20-1 and TRBJ2-4, with 12 bases that match TRBD1. Germline CDR1 is DFQATT and CDR2 is SNEGSKA (reference sequence). The CDR3 runs to 18 residues. DNA of the CDR3: TGCAGTGCTAGAGGACCGGGACAGGGGGCGGAGGCCAAAAACACTCAGTACTTC. It encodes CSARGPGQGAEAKNTQYF.

This sequence joins TRBV7-8 and TRBJ2-1, with a possible D match to TRBD1 (6 bases). The CDR3 sequence is 15 residues long. Germline CDR1 is SGHVS and CDR2 is FQNEAQ. V shed 7 bases and J shed 4 bases, with 17 bases lying between them. This CDR3 is CASTSEDRKYNEQFF. The CDR3 DNA reads as TGTGCCAGCACTTCAGAGGACAGAAAGTACAATGAGCAGTTCTTC.

This clonotype was counted ten times or more. The chain uses TRBV27 and TRBJ2-7, with 7 bases fitting TRBD1. V lost 5 bases to trimming and J lost 4 bases; unmatched junction nucleotides: 5. CDR1 and CDR2 from the germline V gene are MNHEY and SMNVEV (reference sequence). The CDR3 sequence is 13 residues long. CDR3 loop: CASSAYRGYEQYF. The CDR3, as DNA: TGTGCCAGCAGTGCATACAGGGGTTACGAGCAGTACTTC.